The rows below give T cell receptor beta chains drawn from one sample of a study of cytomegalovirus exposure and HLA in healthy donors. Profiling relied on immunoSEQ multiplex PCR, and the TCRdb table lists in-frame clones only, not all of them. This sample has hundreds of thousands of clones, with 75% to 80% found just once. The sample taken for sequencing was PBMCs. These receptors all stem from a man aged 18 to 30 in good health and CMV-seronegative. The CDR3 runs from the conserved cysteine through the conserved F or W. A D gene is named only where the DNA matches it firmly. Some rows have no size entry. The others give once, few or many, or a class for an expanded clone.

clone size	V gene	J gene	D gene	CDR3 DNA	CDR3 protein
-	TRBV30	TRBJ2-7	-	TGTGCCTGGAGCGTAGCGCCCTACGAGCAGTACTTC	CAWSVAPYEQYF
-	TRBV7-9	TRBJ1-4	TRBD1	TGTGCCAGCAGCCGGACAGGGGGCTCTGAAAAACTGTTTTTT	CASSRTGGSEKLFF
-	TRBV4-3	TRBJ2-2	-	TGCGCCAGCAGCCAACAAAGGGGTACGGGCGGGGAGCTGTTTTTT	CASSQQRGTGGELFF
once	TRBV5-1	TRBJ1-4	-	TGCGCCAGCAGCTTGGGTAGCAGTGCAACTAATGAAAAACTGTTTTTT	CASSLGSSATNEKLFF
-	TRBV7-9	TRBJ2-7	-	TGTGCCAGCAGCTTAGCCAGCGACCTCTACGAGCAGTACTTC	CASSLASDLYEQYF
few	TRBV5-1	TRBJ2-7	TRBD1	TGCGCCAGCAGCTTGGGGGAAACGGGACAGGGAAGAAACTACGAGCAGTACTTC	CASSLGETGQGRNYEQYF
-	TRBV6-5	TRBJ2-2	-	TGTGCCAGCACCCTCTTGTCGAACACCGGGGAGCTGTTTTTT	CASTLLSNTGELFF
-	TRBV7-2	TRBJ1-2	-	TGTGCCAGCAGTACCAGGGTTTTTGGCAACTATGGCTACACCTTC	CASSTRVFGNYGYTF
-	TRBV7-2	TRBJ2-5	TRBD1	TGTGCCAGCAGCGCGGGACAGGGGGCTGAGACCCAGTACTTC	CASSAGQGAETQYF
once	TRBV15	TRBJ1-5	TRBD1	TGTGCCACCAGCCTTGGACAGGGTGGCAATCAGCCCCAGCATTTT	CATSLGQGGNQPQHF
-	TRBV19	TRBJ2-5	-	TGTGCCAGTAGTATTGGAATCCAGGGCCACCAAGAGACCCAGTACTTC	CASSIGIQGHQETQYF
-	TRBV11-2	TRBJ2-1	TRBD2	TGTGCCAGCAGCTCCGGGCTAGCGGGAGGGGTCTATGAGCAGTTCTTC	CASSSGLAGGVYEQFF
few	TRBV29-1	TRBJ1-2	TRBD1	TGCAGCGTTTACGGACAGGGGGGCTACACCTTC	CSVYGQGGYTF
-	TRBV6-6	TRBJ2-7	-	TGTGCCAGCAGCATAGGGGAACAGGCCTACGAGCAGTACTTC	CASSIGEQAYEQYF
-	TRBV6-5	TRBJ2-5	-	TGTGCCAGCAGTAGCGGCTACAGGGAAGAGACCCAGTACTTC	CASSSGYREETQYF
-	TRBV7-9	TRBJ2-7	-	TGTGCCAGCAGCTTATCAGGGTACGAGCAGTACTTC	CASSLSGYEQYF
-	TRBV11-3	TRBJ2-7	-	TGTGCCAGCAGGAGGAGGGGGGGGTTCAACGAGCAGTACTTC	CASRRRGGFNEQYF
-	TRBV30	TRBJ2-1	TRBD2	TGTGCCTGGAGTTTCCGTCGGACTAGCGGGAGGTCCCCAATGAGTGAGCAGTTCTTC	CAWSFRRTSGRSPMSEQFF
-	TRBV25-1	TRBJ2-1	TRBD2	TGTGCCAGCAGTGACGCTAGCGGGAGTTGGGATGAGCAGTTCTTC	CASSDASGSWDEQFF
-	TRBV11-1	TRBJ1-6	-	TGTGCCAGCAGCTTATCAGGAGGGGATTCACCCCTCCACTTT	CASSLSGGDSPLHF
-	TRBV5-8	TRBJ1-1	-	TGTGCCAGCAGCTTGAAATGGCGGGGACTCGGCGGGTACACTGAAGCTTTCTTT	CASSLKWRGLGGYTEAFF
-	TRBV11-3	TRBJ2-2	TRBD2	TGTGCCACGGGGAGGGGGAACACCGGGGAGCTGTTTTTT	CATGRGNTGELFF
-	TRBV4-2	TRBJ1-2	TRBD1	TGTGCCAGCAGCCAATCTGACAGGGACTATGGCTACACCTTC	CASSQSDRDYGYTF
-	TRBV7-2	TRBJ1-1	TRBD1	TGTGCCAGCAGCTTAACCGGGACAGGGGTCGCGAACACTGAAGCTTTCTTT	CASSLTGTGVANTEAFF
-	TRBV5-1	TRBJ1-2	-	TGCGCCAGCAGCTTGGACGGGTCGAACTATGGCTACACCTTC	CASSLDGSNYGYTF
-	TRBV14	TRBJ1-2	TRBD1	TGTGCCAGCAGCCCCCTCTTTACTCAGGGGGACAACTATGGCTACACCTTC	CASSPLFTQGDNYGYTF
-	TRBV29-1	TRBJ1-1	-	TGCAGCGTTGAATCAGGGGCAGCTTTCTTT	CSVESGAAFF
-	TRBV19	TRBJ1-1	TRBD1	TGTGCCAGTAGCCTGACAGGGTTGAACACTGAAGCTTTCTTT	CASSLTGLNTEAFF
-	TRBV2	TRBJ2-5	-	TGTGCCAGCAGCCAACAAGAGACCCAGTACTTC	CASSQQETQYF
-	TRBV5-6	TRBJ2-7	-	TGTGCCAGCAGCTTGTCTCCAGGGGTCTATGGGGAGCAGTACTTC	CASSLSPGVYGEQYF
-	TRBV4-2	TRBJ1-3	-	TGTGCCAGCAGCCAAGATATCGGGGCAGGGGACGGAAACACCATATATTTT	CASSQDIGAGDGNTIYF
-	TRBV6-5	TRBJ2-4	TRBD1	TGTGCCAGCAGTTACACCGGGACAGGGAGACAAAACATTCAGTACTTC	CASSYTGTGRQNIQYF
-	TRBV5-4	TRBJ2-2	-	TGTGCCAGCAGCTTAGAGGACACAAACACCGGGGAGCTGTTTTTT	CASSLEDTNTGELFF